This entry describes one T cell receptor (beta chain). The same CDR3 is also encoded by other DNA sequences in this sample. This entry belongs to a study of shared clonotypes between healthy human individuals. Measured with immunoSEQ multiplex PCR; TCRdb has only the in-frame clones, and not every one. The sample lists about 2,100,000 clones, about 93% occurring once. Looked up from germline, CDR1 is WSHSY and CDR2 is SAAADI. V shed 6 bases, J shed 0 bases, and the junction held 3 bases outside the gene matches. CDR3 length: 15 amino acids. Only CD45RO-negative cells positively selected for CCR7 counted as naive CD8 cells, so terminally differentiated effector memory CD45RA+ cells were excluded.

The specimen sequenced was naive CD8+ T cells from PBMCs. The V and J genes are TRBV10-2 and TRBJ2-3; 10 bases are shared with TRBD2. The sequence came from a man aged 18 to 30 in good health. Some clones in this sample may be carry-over from other donors' samples. DNA for the CDR3: TGCGCCAGCAGCCTGACTAGCGGGAGCACAGATACGCAGTATTTT. Translated, it gives CASSLTSGSTDTQYF.